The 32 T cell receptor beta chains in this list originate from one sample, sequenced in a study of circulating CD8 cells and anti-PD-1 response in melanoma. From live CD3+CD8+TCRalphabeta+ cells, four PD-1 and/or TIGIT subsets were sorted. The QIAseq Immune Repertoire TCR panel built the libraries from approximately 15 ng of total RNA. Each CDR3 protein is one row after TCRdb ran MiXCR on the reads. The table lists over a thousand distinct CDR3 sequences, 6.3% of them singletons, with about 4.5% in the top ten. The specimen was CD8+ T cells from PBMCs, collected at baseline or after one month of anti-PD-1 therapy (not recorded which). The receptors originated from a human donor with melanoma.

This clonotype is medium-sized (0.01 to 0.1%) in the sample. The CDR3, as DNA: TGTGCCAGTAGGGCGAACACTGAAGCTTTCTTT. Translated: CASRANTEAFF. The gene calls are TRBV19 and TRBJ1-1; D unresolved. The CDR3 totals 11 residues. V was pared by 6 bases and J by 1 base, with 3 bases between. In germline, CDR1 is LNHDA, CDR2 SQIVND (reference sequence).

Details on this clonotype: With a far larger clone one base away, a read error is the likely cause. The CDR3 DNA follows: TGTGCCAGCAGCGCAGGGAGTGGCTACGAGCAGTTCTTC. Encoded protein: CASSAGSGYEQFF. The rearrangement links TRBV7-3 to TRBJ2-1; D could derive from TRBD1 or TRBD2 (5 bases each). The CDR3 runs to 13 residues. Trimming stripped 5 bases from V and 10 bases from J, with 15 bases between. Germline values: CDR1 SGHTA, CDR2 FQGTGA.

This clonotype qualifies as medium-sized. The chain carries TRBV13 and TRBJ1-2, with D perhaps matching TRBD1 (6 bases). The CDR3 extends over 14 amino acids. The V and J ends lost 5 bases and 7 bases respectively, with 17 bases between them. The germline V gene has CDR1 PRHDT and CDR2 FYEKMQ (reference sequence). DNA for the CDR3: TGTGCCAGCAGCCCTGGGGGCCAGTTACTTGGCTACACCTTC. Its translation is CASSPGGQLLGYTF.

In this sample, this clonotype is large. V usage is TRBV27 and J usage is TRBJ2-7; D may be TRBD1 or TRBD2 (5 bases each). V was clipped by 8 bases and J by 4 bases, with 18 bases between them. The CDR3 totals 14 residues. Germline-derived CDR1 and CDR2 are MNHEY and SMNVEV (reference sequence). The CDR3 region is CASRSGPRPYEQYF. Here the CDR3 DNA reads TGTGCCAGCCGGTCGGGGCCACGTCCTTACGAGCAGTACTTC.

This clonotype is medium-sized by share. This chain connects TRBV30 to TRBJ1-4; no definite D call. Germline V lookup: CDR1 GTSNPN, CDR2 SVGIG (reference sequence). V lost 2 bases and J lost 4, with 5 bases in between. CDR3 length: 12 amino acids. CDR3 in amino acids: CAWSPLNEKLFF. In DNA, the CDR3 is TGTGCCTGGAGTCCCCTTAATGAAAAACTGTTTTTT. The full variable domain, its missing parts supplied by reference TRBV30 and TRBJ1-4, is SQTIHQWPATLVQPVGSPLSLECTVEGTSNPNLYWYRQAAGRGLQLLFYSVGIGQISSEVPQNLSASRPQDRQFILSSKKLLLSDSGFYLCAWSPLNEKLFFGSGTQLSVL.

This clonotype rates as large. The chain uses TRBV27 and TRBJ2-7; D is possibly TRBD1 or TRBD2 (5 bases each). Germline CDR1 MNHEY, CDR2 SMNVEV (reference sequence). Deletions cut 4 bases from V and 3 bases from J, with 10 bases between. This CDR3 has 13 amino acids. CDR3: CASSWGSNYEQYF. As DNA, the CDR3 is TGTGCCAGCAGTTGGGGGTCAAACTACGAGCAGTACTTC.

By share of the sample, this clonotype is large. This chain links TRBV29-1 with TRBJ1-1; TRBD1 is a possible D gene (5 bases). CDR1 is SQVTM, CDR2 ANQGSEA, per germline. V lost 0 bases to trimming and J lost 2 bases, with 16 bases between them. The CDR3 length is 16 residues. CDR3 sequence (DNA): TGCAGCGTTGAAGATCTGGACCAGGGAGCTAACACTGAAGCTTTCTTT. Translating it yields CSVEDLDQGANTEAFF.

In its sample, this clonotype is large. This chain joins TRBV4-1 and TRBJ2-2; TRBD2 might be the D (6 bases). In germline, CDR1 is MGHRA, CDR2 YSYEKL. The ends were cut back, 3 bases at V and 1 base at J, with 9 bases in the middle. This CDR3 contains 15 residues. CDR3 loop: CASSHRRENTGELFF. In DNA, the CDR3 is TGCGCCAGCAGCCATCGGCGGGAGAACACCGGGGAGCTGTTTTTT.

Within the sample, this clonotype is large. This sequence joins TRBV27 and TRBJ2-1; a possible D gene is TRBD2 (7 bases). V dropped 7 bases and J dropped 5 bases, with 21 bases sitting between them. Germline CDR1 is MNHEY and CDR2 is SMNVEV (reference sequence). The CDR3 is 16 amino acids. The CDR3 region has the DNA TGTGCCAGCACTCCTCGTCCGGGGGGCGCTGACAATGAGCAGTTCTTC. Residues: CASTPRPGGADNEQFF.

This CDR3 reads CASSTVDGYEQYF. CDR3 in DNA: TGTGCCAGTAGTACCGTCGACGGCTACGAGCAGTACTTC. This chain uses TRBV19 with TRBJ2-7, with D hard to call. Deletions cut 4 bases from V and 3 bases from J, with 10 bases between. Germline V gene sequence: CDR1 LNHDA, CDR2 SQIVND (reference sequence). The CDR3 consists of 13 residues.

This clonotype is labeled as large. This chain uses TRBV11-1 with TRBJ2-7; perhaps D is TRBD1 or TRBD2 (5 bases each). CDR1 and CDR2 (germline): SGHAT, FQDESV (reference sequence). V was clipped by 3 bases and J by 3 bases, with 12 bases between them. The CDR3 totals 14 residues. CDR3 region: CASSFSGTVYEQYF. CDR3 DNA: TGTGCCAGCAGCTTTTCTGGGACCGTCTACGAGCAGTACTTC.

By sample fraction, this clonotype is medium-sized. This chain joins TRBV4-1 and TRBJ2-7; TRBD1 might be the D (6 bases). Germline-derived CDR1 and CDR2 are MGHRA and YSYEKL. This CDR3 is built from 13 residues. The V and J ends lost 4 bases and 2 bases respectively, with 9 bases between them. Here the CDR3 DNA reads TGCGCCAGCAGCCCGCGGACAGCCTACGAGCAGTACTTC. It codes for CASSPRTAYEQYF.

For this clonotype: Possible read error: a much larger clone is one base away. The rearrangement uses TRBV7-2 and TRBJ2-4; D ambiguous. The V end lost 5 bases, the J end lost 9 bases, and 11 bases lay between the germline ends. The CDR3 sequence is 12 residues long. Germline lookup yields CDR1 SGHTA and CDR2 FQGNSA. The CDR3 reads CASSLDLGIQYF. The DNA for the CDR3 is TGTGCCAGCAGCCTGGACCTGGGCATTCAGTACTTC.

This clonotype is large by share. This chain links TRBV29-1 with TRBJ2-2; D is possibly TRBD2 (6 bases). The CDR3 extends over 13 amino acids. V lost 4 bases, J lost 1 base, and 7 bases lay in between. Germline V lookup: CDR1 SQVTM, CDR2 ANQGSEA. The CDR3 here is CSVAGVNTGELFF. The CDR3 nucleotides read TGCAGCGTTGCGGGGGTGAACACCGGGGAGCTGTTTTTT.

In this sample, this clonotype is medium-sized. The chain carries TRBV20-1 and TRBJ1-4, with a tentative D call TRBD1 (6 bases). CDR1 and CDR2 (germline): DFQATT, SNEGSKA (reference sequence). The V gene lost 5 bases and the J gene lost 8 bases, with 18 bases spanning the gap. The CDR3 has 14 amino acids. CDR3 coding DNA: TGCAGTGCTCCGGATACAGGGTTTGGGGAAAAACTGTTTTTT. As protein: CSAPDTGFGEKLFF.

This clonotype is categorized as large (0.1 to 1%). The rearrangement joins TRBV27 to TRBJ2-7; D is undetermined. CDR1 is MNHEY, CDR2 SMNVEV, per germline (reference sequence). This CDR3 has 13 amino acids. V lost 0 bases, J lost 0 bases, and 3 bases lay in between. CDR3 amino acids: CASSLSTSYEQYF. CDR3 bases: TGTGCCAGCAGTTTATCTACCTCCTACGAGCAGTACTTC.

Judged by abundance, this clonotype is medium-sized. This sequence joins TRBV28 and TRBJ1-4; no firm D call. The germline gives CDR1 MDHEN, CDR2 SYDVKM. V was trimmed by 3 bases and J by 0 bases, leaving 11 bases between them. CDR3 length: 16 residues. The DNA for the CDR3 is TGTGCCAGCAGTTTGCTCGGGGATGCAACTAATGAAAAACTGTTTTTT. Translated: CASSLLGDATNEKLFF.

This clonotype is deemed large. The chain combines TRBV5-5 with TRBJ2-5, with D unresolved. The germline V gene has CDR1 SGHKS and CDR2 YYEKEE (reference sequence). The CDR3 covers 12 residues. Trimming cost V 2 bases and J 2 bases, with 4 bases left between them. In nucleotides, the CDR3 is TGTGCCAGCAGCTTCATACAAGAGACCCAGTACTTC. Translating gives CASSFIQETQYF.

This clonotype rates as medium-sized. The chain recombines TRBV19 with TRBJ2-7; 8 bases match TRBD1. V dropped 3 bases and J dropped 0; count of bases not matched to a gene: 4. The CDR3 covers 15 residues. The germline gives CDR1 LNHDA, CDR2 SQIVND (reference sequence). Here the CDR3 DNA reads TGTGCCAGTAGTATCGGACAGGGTCTCTCCTACGAGCAGTACTTC. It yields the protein CASSIGQGLSYEQYF.

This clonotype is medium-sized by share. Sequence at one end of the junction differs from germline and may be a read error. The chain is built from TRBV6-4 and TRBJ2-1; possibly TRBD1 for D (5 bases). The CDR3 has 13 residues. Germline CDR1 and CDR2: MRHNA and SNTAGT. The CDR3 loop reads CASTPGRASLRIF. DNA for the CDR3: TGTGCCAGCACCCCGGGCAGGGCGAGCCTCCGGATCTTC.

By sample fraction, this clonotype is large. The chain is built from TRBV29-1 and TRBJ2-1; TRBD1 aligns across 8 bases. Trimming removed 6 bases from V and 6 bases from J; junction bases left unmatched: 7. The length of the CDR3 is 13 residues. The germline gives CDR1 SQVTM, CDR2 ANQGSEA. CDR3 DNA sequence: TGCAGCGTACCGGGACAGGACTTCAATGAGCAGTTCTTC. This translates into CSVPGQDFNEQFF.

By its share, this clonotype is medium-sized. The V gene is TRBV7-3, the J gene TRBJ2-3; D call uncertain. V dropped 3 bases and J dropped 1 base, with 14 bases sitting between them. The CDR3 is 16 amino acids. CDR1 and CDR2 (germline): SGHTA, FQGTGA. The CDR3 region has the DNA TGTGCCAGCAGCTTCTCCCCGGGTGACGGCACAGATACGCAGTATTTT. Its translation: CASSFSPGDGTDTQYF.

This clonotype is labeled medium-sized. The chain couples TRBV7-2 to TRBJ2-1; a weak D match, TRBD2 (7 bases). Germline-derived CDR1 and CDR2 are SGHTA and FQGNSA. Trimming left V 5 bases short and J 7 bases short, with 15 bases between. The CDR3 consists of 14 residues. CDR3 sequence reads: CASSKEGGSNEQFF. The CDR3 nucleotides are TGTGCCAGCAGCAAAGAGGGGGGGTCTAATGAGCAGTTCTTC.

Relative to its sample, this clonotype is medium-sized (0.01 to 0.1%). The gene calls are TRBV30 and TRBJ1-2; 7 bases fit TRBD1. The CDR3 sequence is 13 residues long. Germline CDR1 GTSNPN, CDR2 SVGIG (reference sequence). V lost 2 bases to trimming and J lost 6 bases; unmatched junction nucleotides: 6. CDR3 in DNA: TGTGCCTGGAGTACCCTGACAGGGAATGGCTACACCTTC. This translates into CAWSTLTGNGYTF.

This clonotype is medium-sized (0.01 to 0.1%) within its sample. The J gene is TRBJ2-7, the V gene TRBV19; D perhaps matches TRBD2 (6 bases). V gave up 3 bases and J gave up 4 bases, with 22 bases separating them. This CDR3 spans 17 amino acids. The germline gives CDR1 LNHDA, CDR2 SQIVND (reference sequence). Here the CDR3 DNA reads TGTGCCAGTAGTATTGGGGAGACCGACTTCGGGACTTACGAGCAGTACTTC. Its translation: CASSIGETDFGTYEQYF.

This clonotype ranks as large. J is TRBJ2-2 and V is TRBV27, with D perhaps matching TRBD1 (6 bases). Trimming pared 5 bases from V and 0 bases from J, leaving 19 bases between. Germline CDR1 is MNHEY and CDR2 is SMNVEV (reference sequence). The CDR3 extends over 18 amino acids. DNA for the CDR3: TGTGCCAGCAGTCCCCTTCGCGAACAGGGCCCGAACACCGGGGAGCTGTTTTTT. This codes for CASSPLREQGPNTGELFF.

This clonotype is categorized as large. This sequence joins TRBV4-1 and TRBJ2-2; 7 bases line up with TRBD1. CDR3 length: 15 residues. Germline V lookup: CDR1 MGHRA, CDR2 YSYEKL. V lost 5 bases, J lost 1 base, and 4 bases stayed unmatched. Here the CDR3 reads CASSEWDRNTGELFF. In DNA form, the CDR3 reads TGCGCCAGCAGCGAATGGGACAGGAACACCGGGGAGCTGTTTTTT.

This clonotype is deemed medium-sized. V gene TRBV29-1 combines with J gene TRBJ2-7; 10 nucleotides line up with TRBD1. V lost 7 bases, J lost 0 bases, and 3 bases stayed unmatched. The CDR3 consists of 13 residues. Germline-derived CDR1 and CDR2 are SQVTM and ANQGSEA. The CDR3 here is CSARTGGSYEQYF. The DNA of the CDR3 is TGCAGCGCGCGGACAGGGGGCTCCTACGAGCAGTACTTC.

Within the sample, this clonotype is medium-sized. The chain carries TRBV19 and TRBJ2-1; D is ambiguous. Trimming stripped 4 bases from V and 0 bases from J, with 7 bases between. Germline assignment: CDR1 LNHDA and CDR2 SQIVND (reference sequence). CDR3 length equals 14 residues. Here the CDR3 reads CASSSKVSYNEQFF. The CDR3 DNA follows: TGTGCCAGTAGTAGCAAGGTCTCCTACAATGAGCAGTTCTTC.

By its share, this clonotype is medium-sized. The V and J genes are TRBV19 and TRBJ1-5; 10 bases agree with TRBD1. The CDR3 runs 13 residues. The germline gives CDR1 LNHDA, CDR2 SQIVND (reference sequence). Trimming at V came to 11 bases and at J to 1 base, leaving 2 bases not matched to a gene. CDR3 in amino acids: CAGGQGSNQPQHF. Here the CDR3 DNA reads TGTGCCGGGGGACAGGGGAGCAATCAGCCCCAGCATTTT. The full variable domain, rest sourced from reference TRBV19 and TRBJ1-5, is DGGITQSPKYLFRKEGQNVTLSCEQNLNHDAMYWYRQDPGQGLRLIYYSQIVNDFQKGDIAEGYSVSREKKESFPLTVTSAQKNPTAFYLCAGGQGSNQPQHFGDGTRLSIL.

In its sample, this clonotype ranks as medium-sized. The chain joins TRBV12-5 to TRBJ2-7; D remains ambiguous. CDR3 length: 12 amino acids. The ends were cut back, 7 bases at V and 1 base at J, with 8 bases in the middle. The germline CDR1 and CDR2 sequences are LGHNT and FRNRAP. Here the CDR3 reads CASALESYEQYF. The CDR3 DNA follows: TGTGCTAGTGCCCTCGAATCCTACGAGCAGTACTTC.

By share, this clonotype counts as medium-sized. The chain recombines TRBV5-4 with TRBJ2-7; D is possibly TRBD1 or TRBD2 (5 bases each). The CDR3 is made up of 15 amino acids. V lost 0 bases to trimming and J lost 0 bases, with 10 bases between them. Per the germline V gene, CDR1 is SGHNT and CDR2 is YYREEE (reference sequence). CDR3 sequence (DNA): TGTGCCAGCAGCTTGGTAGGGACGGGCTCCTACGAGCAGTACTTC. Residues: CASSLVGTGSYEQYF.